This is a list of T cell receptor beta chains from one sample in a study of cytomegalovirus exposure and HLA in healthy donors. The table came from immunoSEQ multiplex PCR; TCRdb's copy has only in-frame clones and leaves some out. Found here are around 120,000 clones, 60% to 85% of them singletons; the top ten hold less than 3.5%. Source material: PBMCs. These receptors were taken from a woman aged 40 to 50 in good health and CMV-seropositive. Both conserved end residues are trimmed from each CDR3. Fields, in order: clone size, D gene, V gene, CDR3 protein. A D gene is named only where the DNA matches it firmly. Not all rows give a size; the values are once, few, many and, for expanded clones, a class.

size: NA
D: TRBD1
V: TRBV5-1
CDR3: ASSLGGTGTSNEQF

size: once
D: NA
V: TRBV4-3
CDR3: ASSQSTGNYGYT

size: NA
D: TRBD1
V: TRBV6-5
CDR3: ASSGQGLNTEAF

size: NA
D: TRBD1
V: TRBV5-1
CDR3: ASSRQGSLDGELF

size: NA
D: NA
V: TRBV4-1
CDR3: ASSQGRQSMGGYT

size: few
D: NA
V: TRBV14
CDR3: ASSRPGQGRETQY

size: NA
D: TRBD1
V: TRBV2
CDR3: ASSIVGTDYAVQY

size: NA
D: TRBD2
V: TRBV13
CDR3: ASSPTGGRQETQY

size: NA
D: NA
V: TRBV6-4
CDR3: ASNNPGTYGYT

size: NA
D: TRBD1
V: TRBV7-3
CDR3: ASTATGGWSNQPQH

size: once
D: TRBD1
V: TRBV19
CDR3: ASMDRDNQPQH

size: NA
D: NA
V: TRBV5-1
CDR3: ASSLYLPNTGELF

size: NA
D: NA
V: TRBV5-4
CDR3: ASSSGAGGTDTQY

size: NA
D: NA
V: TRBV27
CDR3: ASSFRTPSSGNTIY

size: NA
D: TRBD2
V: TRBV6-1
CDR3: ASSEGGQGLAGVLSPQD

size: once
D: TRBD1
V: TRBV15
CDR3: ATSSIQGRTEAF

size: NA
D: NA
V: TRBV10-1
CDR3: ASSASRRNTEAF

size: NA
D: TRBD1
V: TRBV11-2
CDR3: ASSLAPGETGKTQY

size: NA
D: TRBD2
V: TRBV9
CDR3: ASSTAGTNSYNEQF

size: NA
D: NA
V: TRBV2
CDR3: ASNFQGPGTEAF

size: few
D: NA
V: TRBV11-1
CDR3: ASSTRGRGNEKLF

size: NA
D: TRBD1
V: TRBV6-1
CDR3: ASYRGQGSYT

size: NA
D: TRBD1
V: TRBV27
CDR3: ASSPLPGGTEAF

size: NA
D: NA
V: TRBV9
CDR3: ASSVNNYGYT

size: NA
D: NA
V: TRBV5-1
CDR3: ASSFAYNPGGGYT

size: NA
D: NA
V: TRBV5-1
CDR3: ASSPNRQVTEAF

size: NA
D: NA
V: TRBV9
CDR3: ASSVEPTGKTEAF

size: NA
D: NA
V: TRBV14
CDR3: ASSQDRITSSEF

size: NA
D: NA
V: TRBV5-6
CDR3: ASSWSGNEQY

size: NA
D: TRBD1
V: TRBV7-8
CDR3: ATWDRGNSPLH

size: NA
D: NA
V: TRBV15
CDR3: ATSSKRGLGTQY

size: NA
D: NA
V: TRBV7-2
CDR3: ASRGGSNQPQH

size: NA
D: TRBD1
V: TRBV10-3
CDR3: AISVTGGSSPLH

size: once
D: NA
V: TRBV19
CDR3: ASSPRAGEANEQF

size: NA
D: TRBD2
V: TRBV10-3
CDR3: AISDRTKELAGGLNEQY

size: NA
D: NA
V: TRBV7-9
CDR3: ASSLVQGNTEAF

size: NA
D: TRBD2
V: TRBV10-3
CDR3: AISGTSGGANTGELF

size: NA
D: TRBD2
V: TRBV13
CDR3: ASSLVGAGAEETQY

size: NA
D: NA
V: TRBV30
CDR3: AWSVPHRDDYGYT

size: NA
D: NA
V: TRBV6-6
CDR3: ASSYTTLGTEAF

size: NA
D: TRBD1
V: TRBV7-2
CDR3: ASSVKDRGQPQH

size: few
D: TRBD2
V: TRBV9
CDR3: ASSGSSGGSSTDTQY

size: once
D: TRBD2
V: TRBV18
CDR3: ASSRETSGSFLMPGELF

size: NA
D: NA
V: TRBV5-6
CDR3: ASSLNHGTSEAF

size: NA
D: NA
V: TRBV18
CDR3: ASSPQGLNTEAF

size: NA
D: NA
V: TRBV5-4
CDR3: ASSLGAQHNSPLH

size: NA
D: NA
V: TRBV30
CDR3: AWSVRGDYEQY

size: NA
D: NA
V: TRBV5-4
CDR3: ASSLDGNYGYT

size: NA
D: TRBD2
V: TRBV11-2
CDR3: ASSLRRGGYEQY

size: NA
D: TRBD1
V: TRBV2
CDR3: ASRKGTGGASGETQY